The entry below gives a single TCR beta chain sequence along with its context. The junction shows a germline mismatch at one end, possibly a read error. The sample comes from a study of blood T cell repertoires in COVID-19. About the study: Italy, Spain and the United States were the sources of the convalescent and acute COVID-19 samples. Sample material is recorded as cDNA or gDNA derived from T cells, B-cell-depleted T cells, or PBMCs.

Authors' data handling: Reference gene primers were amplified, and this amplification served to estimate nucleated cell counts. Some clones are missing from TCRdb's copy, which holds only in-frame ones; the method was immunoSEQ multiplex PCR. V, J and clone size reflect that table, while D and trimming were determined from the DNA. Of 25,000 to 30,000 clones in the sample, roughly 91% were seen once. In germline, CDR1 is SSHAT, CDR2 FNYEAQ (reference sequence). The length of the CDR3 is 17 residues. This chain uses TRBV7-7 with TRBJ2-5; TRBD2 matches at 11 bases. The receptor's source is a human donor in a cohort sampled during active COVID-19. The donor label of this sample is uncertain. The sequenced sample was peripheral blood. CDR3 region: CASSLTGTSGVQETQYF. The CDR3 DNA reads as TGTGCTAGCAGCTTAACCGGGACTAGCGGAGTCCAAGAGACCCAGTACTTC.